This TCR beta chain was documented in a study of Ad26.COV2.S vaccination and SARS-CoV-2 variants. Some clones are missing from TCRdb's copy, which holds only in-frame ones; the method was immunoSEQ multiplex PCR. The data contain a few hundred thousand clones, around four fifths of them singletons. V lost 4 bases, J lost 0 bases, and 14 bases stayed unmatched. CDR1 and CDR2 from the germline V gene are SGDLS and YYNGEE. The CDR3 length is 18 residues. The table lists this clone with a count of one. The treatment was: roughly 18 received Ad26.COV2.S at low or high dose, single or two shots; 5 received placebo; per-sample allocation not given. The samples were gathered on day 63 after the first injection of vaccine or placebo.

The origin of this receptor is a person aged 18-65 years who received the Ad26.COV2.S COVID-19 vaccine or a placebo. The chain has TRBV9 and TRBJ2-3; 7 bases map to TRBD2. Sequences were derived from peripheral blood, sampled in a trial of Ad26.COV2.S vaccine versus placebo. The CDR3 loop is CASSPPGGRFLSTDTQYF. As DNA, the CDR3 is TGTGCCAGCAGCCCACCGGGGGGACGGTTCCTAAGCACAGATACGCAGTATTTT.